The present TCR beta chain was sequenced within a study of OX40 agonist ivuxolimab in advanced cancers. Germline V gives CDR1 LGHNA, CDR2 YSLEER. V shed 0 bases and J 0 bases; nucleotides not matched to a gene: 5. This CDR3 spans 16 amino acids. Assay used: immunoSEQ multiplex PCR; TCRdb lists only in-frame clones, some missing. The data hold 25,000 to 35,000 clones, with roughly 87% observed a single time. The gene calls are TRBV4-3 and TRBJ2-7; the match to TRBD1 covers 7 bases. Source: CD4+ or CD8+ T cells sorted from blood, taken in a trial of the OX40 agonist ivuxolimab. This receptor was taken from an adult with an advanced solid tumor such as melanoma, head and neck, liver or kidney cancer. Written as DNA, the CDR3 is TGCGCCAGCAGCCAAGATAGAGGGACAGTCTCCTACGAGCAGTACTTC. Protein: CASSQDRGTVSYEQYF.